The 16 T cell receptor beta chains listed next were all sequenced from one sample in a study of Graves' ophthalmopathy and Graves' hyperthyroidism (dated by TCRdb to 2016 to 2019). Sequenced using an Illumina HiSeq 2000. For repertoire sequencing, the TCR beta CDR3 regions were amplified from RNA transcripts. HTBI primers and the Qiagen OneStep RT-PCR kit were used in a first-round RT-PCR, which was followed by a second-round multiplex PCR, size selection and purification. TCRdb took the public reads, trimmed them with fastp at Q25, ran MiXCR for clone calling and kept in-frame beta chains. Here each entry gathers all rows of one CDR3 protein and keeps the most common genes and DNA. The sample contains around 1,200,000 distinct CDR3 sequences, roughly two fifths of them found a single time. The ten largest clonotypes hold 11% of the sample. Material: peripheral blood or thyroid tissue (not recorded which). The receptors here all came from an adult man with Graves' hyperthyroidism.

The V gene is TRBV9, the J gene TRBJ1-1, with D unresolved. Germline V gives CDR1 SGDLS, CDR2 YYNGEE. The V and J ends lost 4 bases and 0 bases respectively, with 16 bases between them. This CDR3 contains 16 residues. The CDR3 DNA reads TGTGCCAGCAGCCCATCCTCCGGTGGGGTGAACACTGAAGCTTTCTTT. Protein product: CASSPSSGGVNTEAFF.

The chain has TRBV7-8 and TRBJ1-1, with 9 bases identical to TRBD1. Looked up from germline, CDR1 is SGHVS and CDR2 is FQNEAQ. Germline trimming cut 5 bases from V and 1 base from J; bases unmatched to any gene: 5. CDR3 size: 15 residues. CDR3: CASSTRTGENTEAFF. CDR3 in DNA: TGTGCCAGCAGCACCCGGACAGGGGAGAACACTGAAGCTTTCTTT.

The chain is built from TRBV20-1 and TRBJ1-6, with a possible D match to TRBD1 (5 bases). Germline CDR1 DFQATT, CDR2 SNEGSKA (reference sequence). This CDR3 is 15 amino acids long. Trimming stripped 6 bases from V and 7 bases from J, with 19 bases between. CDR3 bases: TGCAGTGCCCAAGATTCGAGCGGGGGGAATTCACCCCTCCACTTT. Its translation is CSAQDSSGGNSPLHF.

The chain couples TRBV7-3 to TRBJ2-7, with D uncertain. Per germline, CDR1 SGHTA and CDR2 FQGTGA. The CDR3 covers 16 residues. With 7 bases removed from V and 3 bases from J, the gap between germline ends came to 22 bases. The CDR3 region has the DNA TGTGCCAGCACTAGTTTCCCCGCTTACGACGACTACGAGCAGTACTTC. This encodes CASTSFPAYDDYEQYF.

At least ten counts were recorded for this clonotype. The chain recombines TRBV12-3 or TRBV12-4 with TRBJ1-5, with TRBD1 matching over 12 bases. The CDR3 is 16 residues long. V was pared by 3 bases and J by 6 bases, with 6 bases of the junction left unmatched. CDR3 residues: CASSFSGQGAGQPQHF. The DNA for the CDR3 is TGTGCCAGCAGTTTCTCGGGACAGGGGGCAGGTCAGCCCCAGCATTTT.

At least ten counts were recorded for this clonotype. The V call is TRBV7-8, the J call TRBJ1-2, with TRBD1 identical over 7 bases. Trimming cost V 1 base and J 3 bases; bases outside gene matches: 8. This CDR3 has 16 amino acids. The V gene's germline CDR1 is SGHVS and CDR2 FQNEAQ. The CDR3 DNA sequence: TGTGCCAGCAGCTTAGGGAAGGGACAGACCTACTATGGCTACACCTTC. Protein: CASSLGKGQTYYGYTF.

The chain recombines TRBV19 with TRBJ1-5; 10 bases line up with TRBD1. V trimming: 10 bases; J trimming: 0 bases; junction bases outside the gene matches: 6. This CDR3 has 15 amino acids. In germline, CDR1 is LNHDA, CDR2 SQIVND (reference sequence). Written as DNA, the CDR3 is TGTGCCACGGGACAGGGGACTTATAGCAATCAGCCCCAGCATTTT. Amino acid sequence: CATGQGTYSNQPQHF.

This chain links TRBV7-2 with TRBJ2-7; D might be TRBD1 (6 bases). The CDR3 has 17 residues. The V gene lost 1 base and the J gene lost 6 bases, with 22 bases spanning the gap. Looked up from germline, CDR1 is SGHTA and CDR2 is FQGNSA. The CDR3 coding sequence is TGTGCCAGCAGCTTAGACGGGTTGACAGGAGTTTGGGGCGAGCAGTACTTC. Amino acid sequence: CASSLDGLTGVWGEQYF.

The CDR3, as DNA: TGTGCCAGCAGGCCGAGGGCGACCGAAGAGACCCAGTACTTC. It encodes CASRPRATEETQYF. This rearrangement joins TRBV12-3 or TRBV12-4 to TRBJ2-5; the D gene is possibly TRBD2 (5 bases). Trimming took 6 bases from V and 3 from J, leaving 14 bases between them. The CDR3 runs 14 residues.

Regarding this clonotype: Since a much larger clone is just one base distant, this may be a read error. The chain couples TRBV7-3 to TRBJ2-7, with D perhaps matching TRBD2 (6 bases). In germline, CDR1 is SGHTA, CDR2 FQGTGA. This CDR3 is built from 15 residues. Written as DNA, the CDR3 is TGTGCCAGCAGCCCGGGGGACCCGGGCAACTACGAGCGGTACTTC. This translates into CASSPGDPGNYERYF.

This clonotype was counted between two and nine times. One junction end does not reproduce the germline sequence, and a read error may be involved. V is TRBV7-2 and J is TRBJ1-1; D not resolved. Germline CDR1 reads SGHTA; CDR2 reads FQGNSA. The CDR3 loop spans 14 amino acids. Here the CDR3 reads CASSLATSNTEAFF. CDR3 bases: TGTGCCAGCAGCCTAGCTACATCGAACACTGAAGCTTTCTTT.

This sequence joins TRBV7-2 and TRBJ1-4; TRBD1 is a possible D gene (6 bases). In germline, CDR1 is SGHTA, CDR2 FQGNSA. With 5 bases removed from V and 8 bases from J, the gap between germline ends came to 15 bases. CDR3 length: 14 amino acids. The CDR3 reads CASSPQTGREKLFF. In DNA form, the CDR3 reads TGTGCCAGCAGCCCACAGACAGGCAGGGAAAAACTGTTTTTT.

CDR3 residues: CASSFSGGANEQYF. The CDR3 coding sequence is TGTGCCAGCAGTTTTAGCGGGGGGGCCAACGAGCAGTACTTC. This sequence joins TRBV2 and TRBJ2-7; 11 nucleotides line up with TRBD2. Germline V lookup: CDR1 SNHLY, CDR2 FYNNEI. The CDR3 has 14 residues. Trimming at V came to 5 bases and at J to 5 bases, leaving 5 bases not matched to a gene.

The chain carries TRBV25-1 and TRBJ1-1; D remains unclear. The CDR3 runs to 16 residues. V lost 5 bases to trimming and J lost 1 base, with 17 bases between them. The germline gives CDR1 MGHDK, CDR2 SYGVNS. CDR3 nucleotides: TGTGCCAGCAGTTTAGGCTCCGTGGGCTGGAACACTGAAGCTTTCTTT. Translation gives CASSLGSVGWNTEAFF.

This clonotype has ten or more counts. This chain connects TRBV10-3 to TRBJ2-2; D is possibly TRBD1 or TRBD2 (5 bases each). Germline lookup yields CDR1 ENHRY and CDR2 SYGVKD. V shed 8 bases and J shed 4 bases, with 23 bases lying between them. This CDR3 region has 17 residues. This CDR3 is CAIGDRKRGHPTGELFF. The CDR3, as DNA: TGTGCCATCGGCGATCGGAAACGGGGCCATCCCACCGGGGAGCTGTTTTTT.

This clonotype turned up a few times. The chain joins TRBV19 to TRBJ2-5; the D gene is possibly TRBD2 (7 bases). This CDR3 region has 15 residues. From germline, CDR1 is LNHDA and CDR2 SQIVND (reference sequence). V was cut by 3 bases and J by 4 bases, with 15 bases left in between. Written as DNA, the CDR3 is TGTGCCAGTAGTATGGCCGGGGGGCCCCGAGAGACCCAGTACTTC. Translating gives CASSMAGGPRETQYF.